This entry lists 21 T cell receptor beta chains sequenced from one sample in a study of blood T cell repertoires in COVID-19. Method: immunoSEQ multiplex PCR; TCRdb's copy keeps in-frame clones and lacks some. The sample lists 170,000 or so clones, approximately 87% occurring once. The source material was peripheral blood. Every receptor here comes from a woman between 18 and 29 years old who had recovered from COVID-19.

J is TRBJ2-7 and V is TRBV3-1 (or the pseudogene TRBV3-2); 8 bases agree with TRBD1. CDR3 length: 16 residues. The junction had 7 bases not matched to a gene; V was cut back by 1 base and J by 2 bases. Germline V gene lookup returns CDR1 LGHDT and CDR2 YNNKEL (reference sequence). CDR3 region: CASSQVGQGATYEQYF. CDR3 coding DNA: TGTGCCAGCAGCCAAGTCGGGCAGGGGGCAACCTACGAGCAGTACTTC.

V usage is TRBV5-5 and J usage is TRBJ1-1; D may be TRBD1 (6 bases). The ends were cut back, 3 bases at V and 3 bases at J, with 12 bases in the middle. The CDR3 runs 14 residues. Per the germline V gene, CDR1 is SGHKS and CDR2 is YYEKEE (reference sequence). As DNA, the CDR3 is TGTGCCAGCAGCTACGGAGCAGGGGACACTGAAGCTTTCTTT. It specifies CASSYGAGDTEAFF. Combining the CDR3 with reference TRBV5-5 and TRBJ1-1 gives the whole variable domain DAGVTQSPTHLIKTRGQQVTLRCSPISGHKSVSWYQQVLGQGPQFIFQYYEKEERGRGNFPDRFSARQFPNYSSELNVNALLLGDSALYLCASSYGAGDTEAFFGQGTRLTVV.

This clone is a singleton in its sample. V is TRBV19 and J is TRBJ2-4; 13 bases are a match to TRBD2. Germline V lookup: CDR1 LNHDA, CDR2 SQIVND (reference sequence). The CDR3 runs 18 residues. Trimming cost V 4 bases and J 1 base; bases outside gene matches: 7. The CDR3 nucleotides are TGTGCCAGTAGTACCCCTACTAGCGGGAGGGCCGCCAAAAACATTCAGTACTTC. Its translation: CASSTPTSGRAAKNIQYF.

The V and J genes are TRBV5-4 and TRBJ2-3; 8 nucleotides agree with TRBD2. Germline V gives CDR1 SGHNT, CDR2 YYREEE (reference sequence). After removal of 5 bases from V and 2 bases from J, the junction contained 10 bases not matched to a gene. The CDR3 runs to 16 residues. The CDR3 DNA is TGTGCCAGCAGGGGACGGGCGGGAGGTCCCACAGATACGCAGTATTTT. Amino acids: CASRGRAGGPTDTQYF.

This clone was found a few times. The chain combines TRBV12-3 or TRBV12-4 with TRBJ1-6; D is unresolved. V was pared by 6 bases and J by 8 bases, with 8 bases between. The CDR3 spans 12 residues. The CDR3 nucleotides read TGTGCCAGCAGGCGTGGGCATTCACCCCTCCACTTT. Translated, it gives CASRRGHSPLHF.

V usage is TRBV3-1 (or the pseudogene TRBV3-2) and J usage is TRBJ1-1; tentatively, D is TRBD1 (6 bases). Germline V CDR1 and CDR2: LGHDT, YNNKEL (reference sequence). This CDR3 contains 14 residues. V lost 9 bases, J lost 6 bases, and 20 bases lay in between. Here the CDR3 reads CARDPRGWYAEAFF. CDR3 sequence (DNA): TGTGCCAGAGATCCCAGGGGATGGTACGCTGAAGCTTTCTTT.

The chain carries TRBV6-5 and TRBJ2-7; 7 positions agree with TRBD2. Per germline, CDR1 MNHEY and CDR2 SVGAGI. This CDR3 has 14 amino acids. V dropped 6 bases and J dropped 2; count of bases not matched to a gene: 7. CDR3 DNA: TGTGCCAGCAGAACTAGCGAGGAGGCCTACGAGCAGTACTTC. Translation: CASRTSEEAYEQYF.

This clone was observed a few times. CDR3 residues: CATSRDVVDQPQHF. The CDR3 bases are TGTGCCACCAGCAGAGACGTAGTGGATCAGCCCCAGCATTTT. The rearrangement links TRBV15 to TRBJ1-5; no definite D call. In germline, CDR1 is LNHNV, CDR2 YYDKDF (reference sequence). The CDR3 has 14 amino acids. V lost 0 bases, J lost 5 bases, and 8 bases lay in between.

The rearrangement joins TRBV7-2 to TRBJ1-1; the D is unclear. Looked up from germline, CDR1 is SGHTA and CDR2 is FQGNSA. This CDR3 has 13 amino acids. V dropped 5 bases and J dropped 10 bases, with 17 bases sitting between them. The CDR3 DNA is TGTGCCAGCAGCCCTACTACCCCAGTCGGAGCTTTCTTT. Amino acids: CASSPTTPVGAFF.

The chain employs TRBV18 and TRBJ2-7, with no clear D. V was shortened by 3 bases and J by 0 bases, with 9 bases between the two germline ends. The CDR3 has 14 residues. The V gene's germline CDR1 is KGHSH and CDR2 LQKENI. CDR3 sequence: CASSPPGLSYEQYF. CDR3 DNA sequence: TGTGCCAGCTCACCCCCAGGTCTCTCCTACGAGCAGTACTTC. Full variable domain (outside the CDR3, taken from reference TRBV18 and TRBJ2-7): NAGVMQNPRHLVRRRGQEARLRCSPMKGHSHVYWYRQLPEEGLKFMVYLQKENIIDESGMPKERFSAEFPKEGPSILRIQQVVRGDSAAYFCASSPPGLSYEQYFGPGTRLTVT.

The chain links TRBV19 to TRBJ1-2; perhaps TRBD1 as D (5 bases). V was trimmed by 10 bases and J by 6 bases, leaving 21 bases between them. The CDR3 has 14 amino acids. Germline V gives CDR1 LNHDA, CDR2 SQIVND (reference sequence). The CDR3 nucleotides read TGTGCCACGAAGCCCCCGCGGGGGGTCCATGGCTACACCTTC. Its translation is CATKPPRGVHGYTF.

CDR3 amino acids: CASSLWASTAGELFF. CDR3 nucleotide sequence: TGTGCCAGCAGTTTATGGGCTAGCACCGCCGGGGAGCTGTTTTTT. This rearrangement joins TRBV27 to TRBJ2-2; D might be TRBD2 (5 bases). The CDR3 contains 15 residues. The germline CDR1 and CDR2 sequences are MNHEY and SMNVEV (reference sequence). V was cut by 1 base and J by 6 bases, with 12 bases left in between.

In nucleotides, the CDR3 is TGCAGCGTTGTTAGCCTATGCGGTAGCGGGAGTGGTTCGGGGGAGCAGTACGTC. Protein sequence: CSVVSLCGSGSGSGEQYV. The rearrangement uses TRBV29-1 and TRBJ2-7; 9 nucleotides agree with TRBD2. Trimming at V came to 4 bases and at J to 7 bases, leaving 23 bases not matched to a gene. From germline, CDR1 is SQVTM and CDR2 ANQGSEA. This CDR3 comprises 18 residues.

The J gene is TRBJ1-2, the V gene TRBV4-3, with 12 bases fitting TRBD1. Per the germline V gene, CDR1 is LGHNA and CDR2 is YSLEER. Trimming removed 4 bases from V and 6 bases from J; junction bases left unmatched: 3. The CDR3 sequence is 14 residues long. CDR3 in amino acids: CASSPGQGADGYTF. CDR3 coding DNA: TGCGCCAGCAGCCCGGGACAGGGGGCTGATGGCTACACCTTC.

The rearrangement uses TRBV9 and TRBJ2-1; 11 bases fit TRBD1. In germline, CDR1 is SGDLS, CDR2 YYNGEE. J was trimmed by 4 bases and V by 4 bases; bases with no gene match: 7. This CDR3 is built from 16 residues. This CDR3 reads CASSTTGTGGYNEQFF. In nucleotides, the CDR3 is TGTGCCAGCAGCACAACCGGGACAGGGGGATACAATGAGCAGTTCTTC.

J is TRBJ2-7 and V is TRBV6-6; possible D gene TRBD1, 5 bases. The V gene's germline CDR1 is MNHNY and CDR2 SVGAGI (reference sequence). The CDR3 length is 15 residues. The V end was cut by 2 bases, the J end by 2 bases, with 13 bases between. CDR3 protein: CASSYGDRTTYEQYV. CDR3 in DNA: TGTGCCAGCAGTTACGGAGACAGAACTACCTACGAGCAGTACGTC.

CDR3 coding DNA: TGTGCCAGCAGCCAAGAAAGGTCTTTGGCTAGCTTGGAGACCCAGTACTTC. Translating it yields CASSQERSLASLETQYF. This rearrangement joins TRBV3-1 (or the pseudogene TRBV3-2) to TRBJ2-5; maybe TRBD2 (5 bases). This CDR3 is built from 17 residues. V was pared by 0 bases and J by 5 bases, with 19 bases between. The V gene's germline CDR1 is LGHDT and CDR2 YNNKEL (reference sequence).

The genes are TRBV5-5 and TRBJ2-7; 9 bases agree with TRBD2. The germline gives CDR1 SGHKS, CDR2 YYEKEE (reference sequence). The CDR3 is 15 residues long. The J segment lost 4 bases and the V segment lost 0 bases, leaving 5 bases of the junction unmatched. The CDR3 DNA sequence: TGTGCCAGCAGCTTGGCCCTAGCGGGGTATTACGAGCAGTACTTC. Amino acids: CASSLALAGYYEQYF.

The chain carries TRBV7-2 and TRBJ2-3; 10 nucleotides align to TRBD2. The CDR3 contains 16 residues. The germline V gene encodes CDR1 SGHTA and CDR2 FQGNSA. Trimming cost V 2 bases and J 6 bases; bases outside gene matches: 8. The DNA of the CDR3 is TGTGCCAGCAGCTTATTTGCTAGCGGGAGATCTGATACGCAGTATTTT. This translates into CASSLFASGRSDTQYF.

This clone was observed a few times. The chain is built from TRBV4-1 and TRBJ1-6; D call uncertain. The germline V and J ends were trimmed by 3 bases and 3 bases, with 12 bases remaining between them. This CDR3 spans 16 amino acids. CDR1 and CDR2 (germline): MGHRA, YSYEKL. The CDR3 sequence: CASSHPGLNYNSPLHF. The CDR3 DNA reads TGCGCCAGCAGCCACCCAGGACTGAACTATAATTCACCCCTCCACTTT.

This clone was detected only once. The CDR3 spells CASPAVTNNQPQHF. CDR3 DNA sequence: TGTGCCAGTCCGGCAGTAACTAACAATCAGCCCCAGCATTTT. This chain connects TRBV19 to TRBJ1-5; D gene ambiguous. The CDR3 is made up of 14 amino acids. Deletions cut 8 bases from V and 3 bases from J, with 14 bases between. In germline, CDR1 is LNHDA, CDR2 SQIVND (reference sequence).